The rows below give T cell receptor beta chains drawn from one sample of a study of cytomegalovirus exposure and HLA in healthy donors. The table came from immunoSEQ multiplex PCR; TCRdb's copy has only in-frame clones and leaves some out. The sample has about 190,000 clones, roughly 80% seen once; the top ten hold roughly 6.3%. Sequenced: PBMCs. The receptors were gathered from a man between 35 and 55 years old in good health and CMV-seropositive. The CDR3 runs from the conserved cysteine through the conserved F or W. The D gene is left open where the match is weak. Rows may omit the clone size; those that give it use once, few, many or a size class.

J gene | clone size | V gene | D gene | CDR3 DNA | CDR3 protein
TRBJ2-7 | . | TRBV6-6 | TRBD2 | TGTGCCAGCGCGGGGGGGCAGGCCTACGAGCAGTACTTC | CASAGGQAYEQYF
TRBJ1-1 | . | TRBV27 | TRBD1 | TGTGCCAGCAGTTTATCGGGGACAGGGGGGGACGACACTGAAGCTTTCTTT | CASSLSGTGGDDTEAFF
TRBJ2-5 | . | TRBV5-1 | TRBD1 | TGCGCCAGCAGACCGACAGGGGTGGAGACCCAGTACTTC | CASRPTGVETQYF
TRBJ1-1 | few | TRBV7-2 | . | TGTGCCAGCAGCTTATCGGGGGGCCTGAACACTGAAGCTTTCTTT | CASSLSGGLNTEAFF
TRBJ2-7 | . | TRBV11-3 | TRBD1 | TGTGCCAGCAGCTTGGGGGACAGGGGACCCTACGAGCAGTACTTC | CASSLGDRGPYEQYF
TRBJ2-3 | . | TRBV19 | TRBD2 | TGTGCCAGTAGTATAATACCTAGCGGGGAGGGCACAGATACGCAGTATTTT | CASSIIPSGEGTDTQYF
TRBJ1-5 | . | TRBV7-2 | . | TGTGCCAGCAGTAAACAGGGTCTCAATCAGCCCCAGCATTTT | CASSKQGLNQPQHF
TRBJ1-5 | few | TRBV2 | . | TGTGCCAGCAGTGAAGAACAGGGCAGGGGTCAGCCCCAGCATTTT | CASSEEQGRGQPQHF
TRBJ1-5 | . | TRBV4-1 | TRBD1 | TGCGCCAGCAGCCTCATGGGACAGGGGAACAATCAGCCCCAGCATTTT | CASSLMGQGNNQPQHF
TRBJ2-5 | . | TRBV27 | . | TGTGCCAGCAGTTTAGCTAGCCCCAAACAAGAGACCCAGTACTTC | CASSLASPKQETQYF
TRBJ2-1 | once | TRBV4-3 | TRBD2 | TGCGCCAGCAGCCCGAGGGTAGCGGGGGGGCGGTACAATGAGCAGTTCTTC | CASSPRVAGGRYNEQFF
TRBJ1-2 | . | TRBV6-4 | . | TGTGCCAGCAGTGACTCCCAGAATAACTATGGCTACACCTTC | CASSDSQNNYGYTF
TRBJ2-2 | . | TRBV18 | . | TGTGCCAGCTCACCACCGATCAGGGCCACCGGGGAGCTGTTTTTT | CASSPPIRATGELFF
TRBJ1-1 | few | TRBV7-9 | . | TGTGCCAGCAGCTTCTTAAGAAGAAGGGGGAACACTGAAGCTTTCTTT | CASSFLRRRGNTEAFF
TRBJ1-6 | . | TRBV28 | . | TGTGCCAGCAGTTTCCATACGAGCTCCTATAATTCACCCCTCCACTTT | CASSFHTSSYNSPLHF
TRBJ2-3 | . | TRBV11-2 | . | TGTGCCAGCAGCTTCCCGTCGCCTACTAGCACAGATACGCAGTATTTT | CASSFPSPTSTDTQYF
TRBJ1-2 | . | TRBV7-8 | . | TGTGCCAGCAGCTTAGCGCAGGGGAGCTATGGCTACACCTTC | CASSLAQGSYGYTF
TRBJ2-7 | . | TRBV5-6 | . | TGTGCCAGCAGCACGGACGCCGGCGGGGCCTACGAGCAGTACTTC | CASSTDAGGAYEQYF
TRBJ2-5 | . | TRBV4-3 | TRBD1 | TGCGCCAGCAGCCAAGATCAGGGGGCAGGGGAGACCCAGTACTTC | CASSQDQGAGETQYF
TRBJ1-2 | . | TRBV27 | TRBD1 | TGTGCCAGCAGTTTTCAGGGGGCTAACTATGGCTACACCTTC | CASSFQGANYGYTF
TRBJ2-7 | . | TRBV27 | . | TGTGCCAGCAGTTCCCTTGGTGCAGGGTTTTCCTACGAGCAGTACTTC | CASSSLGAGFSYEQYF
TRBJ1-2 | . | TRBV29-1 | TRBD1 | TGCAGCGTCCCCCGGATGAGTCAGGGGGCCCTCGGAAATGGCTACACCTTC | CSVPRMSQGALGNGYTF
TRBJ2-5 | . | TRBV7-2 | TRBD2 | TGTGCCAGCACTCCTAGCGGGGGGGCCGGTATCGGGGAGACCCAGTACTTC | CASTPSGGAGIGETQYF
TRBJ1-1 | . | TRBV5-1 | TRBD1 | TGCGCCAGCAGCGGAGGGACAGGGGTCACTGAAGCTTTCTTT | CASSGGTGVTEAFF
TRBJ2-7 | . | TRBV10-1 | TRBD1 | TGCGCCAGCAGTGAGTCTGGGACAGGGCAGGCCGAGCAGTACTTC | CASSESGTGQAEQYF
TRBJ1-1 | . | TRBV5-4 | . | TGTGCCACCAATAGGGGTAGTGGGAACACTGAAGCTTTCTTT | CATNRGSGNTEAFF
TRBJ1-1 | . | TRBV7-9 | . | TGTGCCAGCAGCTTAGCGCTGTCCGGGGCTGAAGCTTTCTTT | CASSLALSGAEAFF
TRBJ2-1 | . | TRBV19 | . | TGTGCCAGTAGTATGACAGGTAGCGTCAATGAGCAGTTCTTC | CASSMTGSVNEQFF
TRBJ2-1 | few | TRBV7-2 | . | TGTGCCAGCAGCTTGATTAGCGAGTTTGAGCAGTTCTTC | CASSLISEFEQFF
TRBJ2-2 | . | TRBV23-1 | TRBD1 | TGCGCCAGCAGTCAATCCAGTCTAAGGACAGGGGGTTTTCTGTGTTTCGGGGAGCTGTTTTTT | CASSQSSLRTGGFLCFGELFF
TRBJ1-1 | few | TRBV19 | . | TGTGCCAGTAGGACCTCGGGGAATGTTGCTGAAGCTTTCTTT | CASRTSGNVAEAFF
TRBJ1-2 | . | TRBV5-4 | TRBD1 | TGTGCCAGCAGCTTGGGGGACAGGGGCGTTCAGAACTATGGCTACACCTTC | CASSLGDRGVQNYGYTF
TRBJ1-5 | . | TRBV19 | . | TGTGCCAGTAGCCAACAGGGTAGTCAGCCCCAGCATTTT | CASSQQGSQPQHF
TRBJ1-1 | . | TRBV2 | TRBD1 | TGTGCCAGCAGTCAGGCGACAGGGAGTACTGAAGCTTTCTTT | CASSQATGSTEAFF
TRBJ2-1 | . | TRBV7-3 | TRBD2 | TGTGCCAGCAGCCCGGCGGGGGGGGGCTACAATGAGCAGTTCTTC | CASSPAGGGYNEQFF
TRBJ1-2 | . | TRBV19 | . | TGTGCCAGTAGTATAGGTTCGGGGGGCGTACGCTATGGCTACACCTTC | CASSIGSGGVRYGYTF
TRBJ1-5 | . | TRBV27 | TRBD1 | TGTGCCAGCAAATTAGGGACAGGGATTCGGAATCAGCCCCAGCATTTT | CASKLGTGIRNQPQHF
TRBJ1-2 | . | TRBV5-1 | TRBD1 | TGCGCCAGCAGCTTAAATGACAGGGGGCCCGGCTACACCTTC | CASSLNDRGPGYTF
TRBJ2-6 | . | TRBV7-7 | . | TGTGCTAGCAGCTCGGGTACGACAGGTGGGGCCAACGTCCTGACTTTC | CASSSGTTGGANVLTF
TRBJ2-7 | few | TRBV11-3 | . | TGTGCCAGCAGCTTAGACGGGGAAGGCGAGCAGTACTTC | CASSLDGEGEQYF
TRBJ2-3 | once | TRBV6-4 | TRBD1 | TGTGCCAGCAGTGGACGAGGGGGCAGGGAAGATACGCAGTATTTT | CASSGRGGREDTQYF
TRBJ1-2 | once | TRBV9 | . | TGTGCCAGCAGCGTAGACCCCCGGGGGAGCGACTATGGCTACACCTTC | CASSVDPRGSDYGYTF
TRBJ1-1 | few | TRBV6-5 | . | TGTGCCAGCAGGGGGGCCGTCCAGAACACTGAAGCTTTCTTT | CASRGAVQNTEAFF
TRBJ1-1 | . | TRBV15 | . | TGTGCCACCAGCGTTCGATCTACAGGGTTGGCTGAAGCTTTCTTT | CATSVRSTGLAEAFF
TRBJ1-2 | . | TRBV6-5 | TRBD1 | TGTGCCAGCAGTCCAGGGACAGTGTATGGCTACACCTTC | CASSPGTVYGYTF
TRBJ1-4 | . | TRBV30 | TRBD1 | TGTGCCGGCAGGACAGGGCCCGAAAAACTGTTTTTT | CAGRTGPEKLFF
TRBJ2-1 | . | TRBV29-1 | . | TGCAGCGCCGTGGTTCTACTCTACAATGAGCAGTTCTTC | CSAVVLLYNEQFF
TRBJ1-1 | . | TRBV7-3 | TRBD1 | TGTGCCAGCAGCTTAGAGCCCAGGGGGCTGACTGAAGCTTTCTTT | CASSLEPRGLTEAFF
TRBJ2-5 | . | TRBV13 | TRBD2 | TGTGCCAGCAGCGGGACTAGCGGGCTCTCGAACTATGGAGAGACCCAGTACTTC | CASSGTSGLSNYGETQYF
TRBJ1-1 | . | TRBV2 | . | TGTGCCAGCAGTGAAAGGGAGGCCACTGAAGCTTTCTTT | CASSEREATEAFF
TRBJ2-7 | . | TRBV2 | . | TGTGCCAGCTTATCCGGGACACGCGGCTCCTACGAGCAGTACTTC | CASLSGTRGSYEQYF
TRBJ2-5 | . | TRBV30 | . | TGTGCCTGGTGGGGGGGCCGGGAGACCCAGTACTTC | CAWWGGRETQYF
TRBJ2-5 | once | TRBV5-6 | TRBD1 | TGTGCCAGCAGCTCGGAGGGACAGGGCATACAAGAGACCCAGTACTTC | CASSSEGQGIQETQYF